The next 22 T cell receptor beta chains were all read from a single sample in a study of CXCR3-negative and CXCR3-positive naive CD8 T cells (dated by TCRdb to about 2019). This sample was sequenced with a NextSeq 550. The Human TCR Profiling Kit (MiLaboratory) was used to make UMI-labeled 5' RACE TRB cDNA libraries. Based on TCRdb reprocessing of the reads, there is one entry per CDR3 protein sequence, and DNA is missing. The sample's table lists a count of 50,000 to 75,000 distinct CDR3 sequences. The top ten constitute 0.35% to 0.5% of the sample. The sequenced sample consisted of naive CXCR3- CD8+ T cells from blood. The cell subset or site label for this specimen denotes: CD45RO-CCR7+CD27+CD95- naive CD8+ T cells lacking CXCR3 (TNR3-). These receptors came from a human donor in good health. Some clones in this sample may be carry-over from other donors' samples.

This chain connects TRBV2 to TRBJ2-7; TCRdb indicates TRBD1, and absent DNA this call remains unverified. The CDR3 covers 13 residues. Germline CDR1 and CDR2: SNHLY and FYNNEI. CDR3 residues: CASGDRVSYEQYF. Full variable domain (missing parts from reference TRBV2 and TRBJ2-7): EPEVTQTPSHQVTQMGQEVILRCVPISNHLYFYWYRQILGQKVEFLVSFYNNEISEKSEIFDDQFSVERPDGSNFTLKIRSTKLEDSAMYFCASGDRVSYEQYFGPGTRLTVT.

This rearrangement joins TRBV5-1 to TRBJ2-5; checking the TCRdb D call of TRBD1 is not possible without DNA. The length of the CDR3 is 17 residues. Germline-derived CDR1 and CDR2 are SGHRS and YFSETQ. CDR3: CASSLDLYQGNQETQYF.

The chain uses TRBV7-9 and TRBJ2-1. This CDR3 is built from 13 residues. The V gene's germline CDR1 is SEHNR and CDR2 FQNEAQ (reference sequence). CDR3 sequence reads: CASSPRWNNEQFF.

The chain uses TRBV4-2 and TRBJ2-1; the D gene TCRdb calls, TRBD2, cannot be checked with no DNA. CDR3 length equals 16 residues. CDR1 is LGHNA, CDR2 YNFKEQ, per germline. The CDR3 sequence: CASSQDGTSAPNEQFF.

The chain links TRBV12-3 or TRBV12-4 to TRBJ1-6; TCRdb's assignment of TRBD1 cannot be checked, as there is no DNA. There are 15 residues in the CDR3. CDR3 sequence reads: CASTPGIYGNSPLHF.

V gene TRBV20-1 combines with J gene TRBJ2-2; TCRdb's D gene call, TRBD2, goes unchecked for lack of DNA. Germline-derived CDR1 and CDR2 are DFQATT and SNEGSKA (reference sequence). The CDR3 totals 16 residues. The CDR3 sequence: CSARASAGGATGELFF.

V gene TRBV15 combines with J gene TRBJ1-3; TCRdb's D call of TRBD1 is untestable without DNA. CDR1 LNHNV and CDR2 YYDKDF come from the germline V gene (reference sequence). The CDR3 consists of 17 residues. CDR3 sequence: CATSREGYRDSGNTIYF.

J is TRBJ1-2 and V is TRBV7-9. This CDR3 contains 13 residues. CDR1 is SEHNR and CDR2 is FQNEAQ in the germline V gene (reference sequence). This chain's CDR3 is CASSLQANYGYTF.

The chain employs TRBV6-5 and TRBJ2-3; checking the TCRdb D call of TRBD2 is not possible without DNA. CDR3 length equals 16 residues. Germline V lookup: CDR1 MNHEY, CDR2 SVGAGI. The chain's CDR3 is CASSYDQRGGTDTQYF.

V gene TRBV6-2 or TRBV6-3 combines with J gene TRBJ1-5; no DNA is available, so the TRBD1 call from TCRdb remains unchecked. The CDR3 loop spans 15 amino acids. CDR1 is MNHEY, CDR2 SVGEGT, per germline. The CDR3 spells CASSFVKGSNQPQHF.

The chain joins TRBV19 to TRBJ2-7; TCRdb picks TRBD1, but there is no DNA to check that call. The germline CDR1 and CDR2 sequences are LNHDA and SQIVND (reference sequence). There are 15 residues in the CDR3. Here the CDR3 reads CASSIFAGTPSEQYF.

This chain links TRBV29-1 with TRBJ2-1. This CDR3 region has 12 residues. From germline, CDR1 is SQVTM and CDR2 ANQGSEA. The CDR3 loop is CSVEGRVTQLFF.

CDR3 protein: CASSRPLPKFF. This chain uses TRBV7-9 with TRBJ2-1; the TRBD2 assignment by TCRdb is unverifiable without DNA. Germline loops: CDR1 SEHNR, CDR2 FQNEAQ (reference sequence). This CDR3 has 11 amino acids.

The chain couples TRBV11-2 to TRBJ1-2. Germline V gene lookup returns CDR1 SGHAT and CDR2 FQNNGV. The CDR3 consists of 14 residues. The CDR3 region is CASSLGPPNYGYTF.

The chain uses TRBV29-1 and TRBJ2-3; without DNA, the TCRdb call of TRBD1 cannot be checked. CDR3 length equals 13 residues. Germline CDR1 is SQVTM and CDR2 is ANQGSEA. CDR3 residues: CSVLGGFTDTQYF.

CDR3 loop: CASSFGPEETQYF. The chain is built from TRBV5-1 and TRBJ2-5; TCRdb lists TRBD2, though no DNA is available to test this call. CDR1 and CDR2 from the germline V gene are SGHRS and YFSETQ. The CDR3 is made up of 13 amino acids.

The chain carries TRBV14 and TRBJ1-1; TCRdb gives TRBD1 as the D gene, but with no DNA this cannot be confirmed. Germline CDR1 and CDR2: SGHDN and FVKESK. This CDR3 region has 13 residues. The CDR3 loop reads CASSYRGGTEAFF.

The chain combines TRBV5-1 with TRBJ1-1. The CDR3 is made up of 13 amino acids. CDR1 is SGHRS, CDR2 YFSETQ, per germline. The CDR3: CASRPEGGVLAFF.

CDR3 residues: CASSLTGGRTDTQYF. The chain employs TRBV7-3 and TRBJ2-3; as DNA is missing, the TRBD2 call by TCRdb cannot be tested. The CDR3 is 15 amino acids. The V gene's germline CDR1 is SGHTA and CDR2 FQGTGA.

This chain joins TRBV7-6 and TRBJ1-2; TCRdb lists TRBD1, though no DNA is available to test this call. Germline V gene sequence: CDR1 SGHVS, CDR2 FNYEAQ. The CDR3 length is 15 residues. This CDR3 is CASSLDPGHAYGYTF.

Frequency places this clonotype as medium-sized. The rearrangement links TRBV29-1 to TRBJ2-2; there is no DNA to check the TCRdb D call of TRBD2. Germline CDR1 is SQVTM and CDR2 is ANQGSEA. This CDR3 region has 14 residues. CDR3 protein: CSAGPSRGTGELFF.

The V and J genes are TRBV5-5 and TRBJ2-7. Germline assignment: CDR1 SGHKS and CDR2 YYEKEE (reference sequence). The CDR3 is made up of 13 amino acids. The chain's CDR3 is CASEDRISREQYF.